The entry that follows covers one TCR beta chain sequence. The antigen is unknown. The sample comes from a study of OX40 agonist ivuxolimab in advanced cancers. Overall study results and limits: At 0.1 to 3.0 mg/kg and by week 6, CD4+ and CD8+ T cells in the blood had expanded clonally. Still undetermined is the antigen specificity of the expanded peripheral T cells.

TCRdb keeps only in-frame clones here, not all; method: immunoSEQ multiplex PCR. In the table there are 65,000 to 95,000 clones, 70% to 90% of which are singletons. Losses at the gene ends were 10 bases for V and 8 bases for J; bases not matched to a gene: 8. Germline lookup yields CDR1 MNHNY and CDR2 SVGAGI (reference sequence). This CDR3 region has 13 residues. The clonotype was recovered from an adult with an advanced solid tumor such as melanoma, head and neck, liver or kidney cancer. This chain links TRBV6-6 with TRBJ2-1, with 10 bases lining up with TRBD1. Here the sequenced sample was CD4+ or CD8+ T cells sorted from blood, taken in a trial of the OX40 agonist ivuxolimab. CDR3 in DNA: TGTGCCACCCTAAGACAGGGGGCTTATGAGCAGTTCTTC. This encodes CATLRQGAYEQFF.